This T cell receptor beta chain is from a study of T-cell reconstitution after alpha-beta-depleted transplantation in children. The TCRbeta library was prepared with unique molecular identifiers. TCRdb itself ran the PCR reads through MiXCR, one entry per CDR3 protein. This sample has 300,000 to 400,000 distinct CDR3 sequences, with 15% to 20% found just once. This TCR was sampled from a male patient between 2 and 9 years old who had a stem cell transplant for acute lymphoblastic leukemia, so the T cells may come from the graft donor. Sequenced material: PBMCs, mostly from graft donor cells, taken 360 days after TCRalphabeta/CD19-depleted stem cell transplant.

The CDR3 region has the DNA TGTGCCAGCAGCTCTACCGGACTAGTTTTCTACGAGCAGTACTTC. Translating it yields CASSSTGLVFYEQYF. The rearrangement links TRBV27 to TRBJ2-7; 7 bases agree with TRBD2. CDR1 is MNHEY, CDR2 SMNVEV, per germline (reference sequence). The CDR3 is made up of 15 amino acids. V was clipped by 6 bases and J by 3 bases; unmatched bases: 11.